Listed below are T cell receptor beta chains from one sample, sequenced in a study of T cell repertoires in cytomegalovirus infection. TCRdb independently ran MiXCR on the reads; one entry per CDR3 protein. This sample has about 130,000 distinct CDR3 sequences, with approximately 30% found just once. Their antigens remain unidentified. Sequencing used CD8+ T cells from cultured PBMCs, obtained from culture after CMV antigen stimulation. These receptors came from a human donor in good health (CMV status not recorded). Some clones in this sample may be carry-over from other donors' samples. Each CDR3 is given with its conserved first and last residue. The order of the fields is J gene, CDR3 length, clone size, D gene, V gene, CDR3 DNA, CDR3 protein. A D gene is named only where the DNA matches it firmly. Only part of the rows carry a size: once, few, many, or a class if the clone is expanded.

>TRBJ1-2|14|few|TRBD1|TRBV3-1
TGTGCCAGCAGCCTCCTGACAGGGGGCTATGGCTACACCTTC
CASSLLTGGYGYTF
>TRBJ2-1|16|few|.|TRBV7-8
TGTGCCAGCAATACCGAACCTGGCCTCTCCTACAATGAGCAGTTCTTC
CASNTEPGLSYNEQFF
>TRBJ2-3|18|many|TRBD2|TRBV5-5
TGTGCCAGCAGCTTGGGTACTAGCGGGGGGATCTACACAGATACGCAGTATTTT
CASSLGTSGGIYTDTQYF
>TRBJ1-1|12|.|.|TRBV7-9
TGTGCCAGCAGCTTAGCGGGGGATGAAGCTTTCTTT
CASSLAGDEAFF
>TRBJ2-1|15|.|.|TRBV9
TGTGCCAGCAGCGCCAGTCAAGGAACCTACAATGAGCAGTTCTTC
CASSASQGTYNEQFF
>TRBJ1-1|15|few|.|TRBV6-2/TRBV6-3
TGTGCCAGCTGTCTTTGGGAGCGCAGGAACACTGAAGCTTTCTTT
CASCLWERRNTEAFF
>TRBJ1-5|16|few|.|TRBV4-1
TGCGCCAGCAGCCAAGGATGGTCGGGCGGGGATCAGCCCCAGCATTTT
CASSQGWSGGDQPQHF
>TRBJ1-5|13|.|.|TRBV5-6
TGTGCCAGCAGTTCAACGGGGAATCAGCCCCAGCATTTT
CASSSTGNQPQHF
>TRBJ1-1|14|.|TRBD1|TRBV20-1
TGCAGTGCTATACCCGGACAGGGGAGGGCCCGGGCTTTCTTT
CSAIPGQGRARAFF
>TRBJ2-1|12|.|.|TRBV4-1
TGCGCCAGCAGCCAATGGGGGAATGAGCAGTTCTTC
CASSQWGNEQFF
>TRBJ2-2|15|.|.|TRBV5-1
TGCGCCAGCAGCTTGGACGGCGGAGTCACCGGGGAGCTGTTTTTT
CASSLDGGVTGELFF
>TRBJ2-7|14|few|TRBD1|TRBV4-1
TGCGCCAGCAGCCTCGACAGGGACACCTACGAGCAGTACTTC
CASSLDRDTYEQYF
>TRBJ2-7|15|.|.|TRBV12-5
TGTGCTAGTGGTCAGGGACTGCTGAGCTCCTACGAGCAGTACTTC
CASGQGLLSSYEQYF
>TRBJ2-7|15|.|.|TRBV11-2
TGTGCCAGCAGCTTTGTTGGGGGCGAGACCTACGAGCAGTACTTC
CASSFVGGETYEQYF
>TRBJ2-1|19|.|TRBD2|TRBV9
TGTGCCAGCAGCGTCGGACTAGCGGGACTCCTTTATACCTACAATGAGCAGTTCTTC
CASSVGLAGLLYTYNEQFF
>TRBJ1-4|15|few|.|TRBV5-1
TGCGCCAGCAGCTTGGGATCAGGGAGGAATGAAAAACTGTTTTTT
CASSLGSGRNEKLFF
>TRBJ2-1|10|.|.|TRBV28
TGTGCCAGCAGTAGGAATGAGCAGTTCTTC
CASSRNEQFF
>TRBJ1-1|18|few|.|TRBV28
TGTGCCAGCAAAACATTATTGGGCAGGGGTGAGTTAAACACTGAAGCTTTCTTT
CASKTLLGRGELNTEAFF